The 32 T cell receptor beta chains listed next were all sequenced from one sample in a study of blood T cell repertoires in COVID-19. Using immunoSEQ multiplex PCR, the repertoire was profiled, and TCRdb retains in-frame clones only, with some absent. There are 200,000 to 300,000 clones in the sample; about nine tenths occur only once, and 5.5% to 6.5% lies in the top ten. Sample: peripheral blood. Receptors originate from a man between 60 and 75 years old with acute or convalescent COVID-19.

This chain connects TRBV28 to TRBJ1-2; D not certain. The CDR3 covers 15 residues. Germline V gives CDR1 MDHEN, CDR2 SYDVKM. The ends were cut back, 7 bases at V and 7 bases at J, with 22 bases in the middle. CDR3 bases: TGTGCCAGCATTACGCCGGCTAATCCTAGTGGTGGCTACACCTTC. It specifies CASITPANPSGGYTF.

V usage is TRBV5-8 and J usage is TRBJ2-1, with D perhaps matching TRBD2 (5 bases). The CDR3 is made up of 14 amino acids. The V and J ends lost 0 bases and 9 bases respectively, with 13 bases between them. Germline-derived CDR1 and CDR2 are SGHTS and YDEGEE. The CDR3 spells CASSLEIGVGEQFF. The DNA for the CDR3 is TGTGCCAGCAGCTTGGAAATCGGGGTCGGTGAGCAGTTCTTC.

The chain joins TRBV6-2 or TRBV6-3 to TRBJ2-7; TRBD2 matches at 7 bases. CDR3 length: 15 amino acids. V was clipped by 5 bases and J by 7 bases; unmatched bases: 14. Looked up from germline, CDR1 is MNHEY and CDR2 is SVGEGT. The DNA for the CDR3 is TGTGCCAGCAGTGACTGGAACGCCGGGAGGAGGGAGCAGTACTTC. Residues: CASSDWNAGRREQYF.

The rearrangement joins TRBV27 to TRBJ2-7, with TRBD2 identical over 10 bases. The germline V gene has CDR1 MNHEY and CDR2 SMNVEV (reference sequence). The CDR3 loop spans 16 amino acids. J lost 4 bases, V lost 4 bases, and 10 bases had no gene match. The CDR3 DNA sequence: TGTGCCAGCAGTTCCCGTCTAGCGGGAGAAAGGTACGAGCAGTACTTC. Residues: CASSSRLAGERYEQYF.

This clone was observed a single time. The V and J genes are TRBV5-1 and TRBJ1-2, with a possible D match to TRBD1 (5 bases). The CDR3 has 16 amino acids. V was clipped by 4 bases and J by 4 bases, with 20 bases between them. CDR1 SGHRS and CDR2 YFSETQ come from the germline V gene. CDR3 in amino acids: CASSRGDPQAGYGYTF. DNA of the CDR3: TGCGCCAGCAGCCGGGGGGACCCCCAAGCCGGCTATGGCTACACCTTC.

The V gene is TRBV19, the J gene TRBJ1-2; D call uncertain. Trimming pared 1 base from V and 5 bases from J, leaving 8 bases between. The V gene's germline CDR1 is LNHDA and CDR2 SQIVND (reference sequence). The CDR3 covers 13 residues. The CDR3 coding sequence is TGTGCCAGTAGTATAGCGACGGAGTATGGCTACACCTTC. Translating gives CASSIATEYGYTF.

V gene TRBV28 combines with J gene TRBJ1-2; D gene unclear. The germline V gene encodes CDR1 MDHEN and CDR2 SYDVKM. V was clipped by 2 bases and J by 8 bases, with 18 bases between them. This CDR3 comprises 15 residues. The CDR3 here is CASSLISREARGYTF. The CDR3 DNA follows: TGTGCCAGCAGTTTAATCAGTAGGGAGGCGAGGGGCTACACCTTC.

In nucleotides, the CDR3 is TGCGCCAGCAGCTTGGGACAGCCTTCTAACTATGGCTACACCTTC. Its translation: CASSLGQPSNYGYTF. The chain uses TRBV5-1 and TRBJ1-2; D is possibly TRBD1 (5 bases). Per the germline V gene, CDR1 is SGHRS and CDR2 is YFSETQ. This CDR3 spans 15 amino acids. Trimming left V 0 bases short and J 0 bases short, with 9 bases between.

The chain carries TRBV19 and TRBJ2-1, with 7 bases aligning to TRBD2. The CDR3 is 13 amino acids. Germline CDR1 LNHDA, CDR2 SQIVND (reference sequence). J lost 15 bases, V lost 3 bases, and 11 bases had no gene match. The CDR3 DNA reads TGTGCCAGTAGTATGAAAGTGGGGACTACCGCGTTCTTC. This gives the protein CASSMKVGTTAFF. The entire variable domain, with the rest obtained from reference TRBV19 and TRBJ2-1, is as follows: DGGITQSPKYLFRKEGQNVTLSCEQNLNHDAMYWYRQDPGQGLRLIYYSQIVNDFQKGDIAEGYSVSREKKESFPLTVTSAQKNPTAFYLCASSMKVGTTAFFGPGTRLTVL.

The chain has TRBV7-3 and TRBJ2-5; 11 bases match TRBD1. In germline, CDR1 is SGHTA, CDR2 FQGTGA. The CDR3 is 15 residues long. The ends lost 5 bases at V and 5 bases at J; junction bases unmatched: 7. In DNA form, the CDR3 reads TGTGCCAGCAGCCCCGGGACAGGGGGTGTGGAGACCCAGTACTTC. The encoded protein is CASSPGTGGVETQYF. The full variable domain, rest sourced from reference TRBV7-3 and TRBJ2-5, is GAGVSQTPSNKVTEKGKYVELRCDPISGHTALYWYRQSLGQGPEFLIYFQGTGAADDSGLPNDRFFAVRPEGSVSTLKIQRTERGDSAVYLCASSPGTGGVETQYFGPGTRLLVL.

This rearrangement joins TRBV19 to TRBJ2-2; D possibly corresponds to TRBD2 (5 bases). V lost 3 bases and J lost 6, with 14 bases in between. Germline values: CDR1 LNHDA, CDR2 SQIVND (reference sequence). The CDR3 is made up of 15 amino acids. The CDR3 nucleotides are TGTGCCAGTAGTATTGTTCGGGAAACGCCCGGGGAGCTGTTTTTT. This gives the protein CASSIVRETPGELFF.

CDR3 nucleotides: TGTGCCAGCAGCCAAGAGGTGCCAGGAGAAGCTTTCTTT. It is translated as CASSQEVPGEAFF. The V and J genes are TRBV3-1 (or the pseudogene TRBV3-2) and TRBJ1-1; D is undetermined. The CDR3 contains 13 residues. Trimming removed 0 bases from V and 8 bases from J, with 10 bases in between. The germline V gene encodes CDR1 LGHDT and CDR2 YNNKEL (reference sequence).

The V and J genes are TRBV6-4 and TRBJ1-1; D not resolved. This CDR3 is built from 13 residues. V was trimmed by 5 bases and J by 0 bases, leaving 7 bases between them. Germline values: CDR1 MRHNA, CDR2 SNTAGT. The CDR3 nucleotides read TGTGCCAGCAGTTTAAATATGAACACTGAAGCTTTCTTT. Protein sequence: CASSLNMNTEAFF.

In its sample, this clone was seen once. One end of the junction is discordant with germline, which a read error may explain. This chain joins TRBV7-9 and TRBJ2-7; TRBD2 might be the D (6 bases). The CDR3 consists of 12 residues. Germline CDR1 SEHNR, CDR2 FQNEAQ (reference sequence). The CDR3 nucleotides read TGTGCCAGCACCTTAGGTTGGGGGGATCCGTACTTC. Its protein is CASTLGWGDPYF.

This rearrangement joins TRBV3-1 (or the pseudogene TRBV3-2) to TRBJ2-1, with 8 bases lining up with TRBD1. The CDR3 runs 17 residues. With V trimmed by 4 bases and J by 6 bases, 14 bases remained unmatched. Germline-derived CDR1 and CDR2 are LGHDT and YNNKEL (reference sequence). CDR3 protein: CASSPRVTGGRINEQFF. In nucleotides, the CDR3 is TGTGCCAGCAGCCCAAGAGTAACAGGGGGTAGAATCAATGAGCAGTTCTTC.

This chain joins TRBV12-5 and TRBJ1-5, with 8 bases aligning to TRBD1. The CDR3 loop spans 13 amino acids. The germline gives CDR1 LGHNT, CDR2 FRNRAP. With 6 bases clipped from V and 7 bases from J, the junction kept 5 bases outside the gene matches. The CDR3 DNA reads TGTGCTAGTGGCGGACAGGGACACCAGCCCCAGCATTTT. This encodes CASGGQGHQPQHF.

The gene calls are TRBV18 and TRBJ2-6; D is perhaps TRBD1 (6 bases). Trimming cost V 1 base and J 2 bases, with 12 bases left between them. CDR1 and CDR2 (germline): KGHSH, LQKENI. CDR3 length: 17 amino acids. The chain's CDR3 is CASSPLSTGPGANVLTF. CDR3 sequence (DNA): TGTGCCAGCTCACCACTATCAACAGGGCCTGGGGCCAACGTCCTGACTTTC.

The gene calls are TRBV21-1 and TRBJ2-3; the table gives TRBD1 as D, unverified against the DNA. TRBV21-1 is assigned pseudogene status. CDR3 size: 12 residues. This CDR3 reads CATDRGYDTQYF. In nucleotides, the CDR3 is TGTGCCACAGACAGGGGATACGATACGCAGTATTTT.

CDR3: CASSLDGAPGEQYF. CDR3 in DNA: TGCGCCAGCAGCTTGGATGGGGCCCCCGGCGAGCAGTACTTC. This chain uses TRBV5-1 with TRBJ2-7, with a tentative D call TRBD1 (5 bases). Germline values: CDR1 SGHRS, CDR2 YFSETQ. This CDR3 contains 14 residues. Trimming stripped 0 bases from V and 6 bases from J, with 13 bases between.

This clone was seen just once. The CDR3: CASTRTRGTGELFF. In DNA, the CDR3 is TGTGCCAGCACCCGGACTAGAGGTACCGGGGAGCTGTTTTTT. The chain combines TRBV7-9 with TRBJ2-2, with TRBD2 identical over 7 bases. The CDR3 is 14 residues long. Germline-derived CDR1 and CDR2 are SEHNR and FQNEAQ (reference sequence). V lost 7 bases, J lost 5 bases, and 7 bases stayed unmatched. Complete variable domain (other parts from reference TRBV7-9 and TRBJ2-2): DTGVSQNPRHKITKRGQNVTFRCDPISEHNRLYWYRQTLGQGPEFLTYFQNEAQLEKSRLLSDRFSAERPKGSFSTLEIQRTEQGDSAMYLCASTRTRGTGELFFGEGSRLTVL.

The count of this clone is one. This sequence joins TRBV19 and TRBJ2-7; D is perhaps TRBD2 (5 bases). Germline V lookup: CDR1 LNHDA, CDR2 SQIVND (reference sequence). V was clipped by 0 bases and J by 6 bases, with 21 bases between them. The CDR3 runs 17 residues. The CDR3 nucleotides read TGTGCCAGTAGTATAGATCACAGATTAGGGCGTCGGGGCGAGCAGTACTTC. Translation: CASSIDHRLGRRGEQYF.

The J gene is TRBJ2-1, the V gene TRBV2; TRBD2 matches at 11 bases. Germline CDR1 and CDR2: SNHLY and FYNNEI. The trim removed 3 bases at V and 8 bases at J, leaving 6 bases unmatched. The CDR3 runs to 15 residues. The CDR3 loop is CASSEGTSGGYEQFF. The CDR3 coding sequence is TGTGCCAGCAGTGAGGGGACTAGCGGAGGCTATGAGCAGTTCTTC.

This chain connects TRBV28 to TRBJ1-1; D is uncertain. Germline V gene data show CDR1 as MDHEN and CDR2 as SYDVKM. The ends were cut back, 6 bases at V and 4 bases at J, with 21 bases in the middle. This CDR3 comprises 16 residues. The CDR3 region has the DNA TGTGCCAGCAGCCCCCCTATTGGCGCGGGAGGCACTGAAGCTTTCTTT. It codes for CASSPPIGAGGTEAFF.

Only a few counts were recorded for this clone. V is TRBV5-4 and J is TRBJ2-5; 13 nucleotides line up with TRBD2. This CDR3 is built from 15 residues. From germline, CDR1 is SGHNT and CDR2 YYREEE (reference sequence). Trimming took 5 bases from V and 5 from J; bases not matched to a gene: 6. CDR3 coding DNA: TGTGCCAGCAGAGGAGGACTAGCGGGAGTGGAGACCCAGTACTTC. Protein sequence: CASRGGLAGVETQYF.

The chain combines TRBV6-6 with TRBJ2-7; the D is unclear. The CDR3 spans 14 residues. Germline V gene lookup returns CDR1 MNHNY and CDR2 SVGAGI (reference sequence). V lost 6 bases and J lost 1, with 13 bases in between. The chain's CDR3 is CASRRGGRSYEQYF. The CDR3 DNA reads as TGTGCCAGCAGACGCGGTGGCCGTTCCTACGAGCAGTACTTC.

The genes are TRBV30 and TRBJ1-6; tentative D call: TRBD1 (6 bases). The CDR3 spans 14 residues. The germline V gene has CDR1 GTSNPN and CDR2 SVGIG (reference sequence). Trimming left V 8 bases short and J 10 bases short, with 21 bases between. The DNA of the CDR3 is TGTGCCGGAAGGGGTTGGACAGCCGACTCACCCCTCCACTTT. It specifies CAGRGWTADSPLHF.

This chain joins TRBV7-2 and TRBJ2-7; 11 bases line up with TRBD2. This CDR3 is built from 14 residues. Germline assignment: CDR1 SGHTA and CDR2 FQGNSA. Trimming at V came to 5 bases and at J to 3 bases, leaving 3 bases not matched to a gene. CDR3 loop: CASSPGTSGYEQYF. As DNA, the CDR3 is TGTGCCAGCAGCCCCGGGACTAGCGGCTACGAGCAGTACTTC.

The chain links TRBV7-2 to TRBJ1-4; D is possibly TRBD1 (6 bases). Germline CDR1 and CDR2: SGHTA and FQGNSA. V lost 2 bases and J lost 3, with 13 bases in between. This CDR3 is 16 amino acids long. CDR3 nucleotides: TGTGCCAGCAGCTTACTCCCGACAGGCCCTAATGAAAAACTGTTTTTT. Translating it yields CASSLLPTGPNEKLFF.

The CDR3 sequence: CASKGGSGEQFF. The CDR3 region has the DNA TGTGCCAGCAAAGGGGGTTCGGGTGAGCAGTTCTTC. This chain links TRBV6-4 with TRBJ2-1; a weak D match, TRBD1 (6 bases). The V and J ends lost 7 bases and 9 bases respectively, with 13 bases between them. Germline V CDR1 and CDR2: MRHNA, SNTAGT. This CDR3 has 12 residues.

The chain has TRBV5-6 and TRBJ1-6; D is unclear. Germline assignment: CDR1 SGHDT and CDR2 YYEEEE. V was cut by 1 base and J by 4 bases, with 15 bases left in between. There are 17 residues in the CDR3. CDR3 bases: TGTGCCAGCAGCTTGTCAGAGGGAGCGCGGTATAATTCACCCCTCCACTTT. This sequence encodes CASSLSEGARYNSPLHF.

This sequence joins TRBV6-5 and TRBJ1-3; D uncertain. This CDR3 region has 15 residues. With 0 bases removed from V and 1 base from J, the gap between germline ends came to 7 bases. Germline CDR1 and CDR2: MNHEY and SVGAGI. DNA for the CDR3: TGTGCCAGCAGTTACTCAGGAGTATCTGGAAACACCATATATTTT. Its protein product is CASSYSGVSGNTIYF.

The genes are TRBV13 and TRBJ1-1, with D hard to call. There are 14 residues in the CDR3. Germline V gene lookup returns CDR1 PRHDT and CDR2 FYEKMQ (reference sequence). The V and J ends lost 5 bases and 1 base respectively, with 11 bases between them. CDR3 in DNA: TGTGCCAGCAGCCACAACCGGGAGAACACTGAAGCTTTCTTT. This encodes CASSHNRENTEAFF.